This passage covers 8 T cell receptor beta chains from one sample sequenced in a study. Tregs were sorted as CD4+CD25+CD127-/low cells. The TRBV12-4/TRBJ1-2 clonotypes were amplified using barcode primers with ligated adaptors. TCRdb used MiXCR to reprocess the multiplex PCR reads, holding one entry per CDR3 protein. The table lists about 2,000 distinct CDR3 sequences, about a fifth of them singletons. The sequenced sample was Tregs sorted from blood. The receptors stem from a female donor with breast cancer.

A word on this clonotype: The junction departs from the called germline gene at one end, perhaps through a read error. Here the CDR3 reads CVSSDHPNYGYTF. The CDR3 region has the DNA TGTGTCAGCAGCGACCACCCTAACTATGGCTACACCTTC. V gene TRBV12-3 or TRBV12-4 combines with J gene TRBJ1-2; no clear D. This CDR3 has 13 amino acids.

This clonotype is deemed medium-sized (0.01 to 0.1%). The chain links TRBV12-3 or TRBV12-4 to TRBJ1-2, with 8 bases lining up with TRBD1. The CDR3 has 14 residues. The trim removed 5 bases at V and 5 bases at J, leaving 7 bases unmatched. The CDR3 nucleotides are TGTGCCAGCAGTCTTGGACAGGGACTATATGGCTACACCTTC. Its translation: CASSLGQGLYGYTF.

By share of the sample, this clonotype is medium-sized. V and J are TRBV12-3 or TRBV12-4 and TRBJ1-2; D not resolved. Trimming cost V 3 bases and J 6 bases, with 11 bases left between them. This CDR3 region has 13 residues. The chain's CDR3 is CASSLVPWDGYTF. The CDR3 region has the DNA TGTGCCAGCAGTTTGGTCCCGTGGGATGGCTACACCTTC.

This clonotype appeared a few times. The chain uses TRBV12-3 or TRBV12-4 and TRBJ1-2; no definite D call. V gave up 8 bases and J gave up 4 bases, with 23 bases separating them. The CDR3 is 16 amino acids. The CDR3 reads CASAQGFATGFYGYTF. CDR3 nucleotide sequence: TGTGCCAGCGCACAAGGGTTCGCTACGGGATTCTATGGCTACACCTTC.

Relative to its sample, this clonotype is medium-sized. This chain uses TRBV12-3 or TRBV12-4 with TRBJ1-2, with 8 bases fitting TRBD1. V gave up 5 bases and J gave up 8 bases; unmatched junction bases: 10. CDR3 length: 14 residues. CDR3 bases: TGTGCCAGCAGTCCACCACCGGGACAGGCGGGCTACACCTTC. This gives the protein CASSPPPGQAGYTF.

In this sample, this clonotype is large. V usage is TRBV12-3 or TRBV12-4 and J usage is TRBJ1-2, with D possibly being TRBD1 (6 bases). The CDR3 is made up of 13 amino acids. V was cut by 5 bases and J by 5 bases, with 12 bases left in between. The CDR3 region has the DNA TGTGCCAGCAGTCGGACAGCAGATTATGGCTACACCTTC. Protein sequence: CASSRTADYGYTF.

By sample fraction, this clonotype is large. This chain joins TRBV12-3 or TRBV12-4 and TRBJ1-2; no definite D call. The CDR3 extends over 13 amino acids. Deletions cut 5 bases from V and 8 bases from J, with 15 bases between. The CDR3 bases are TGTGCCAGCAGTCCTCTACCCCGAGAGGGCTACACCTTC. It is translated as CASSPLPREGYTF.

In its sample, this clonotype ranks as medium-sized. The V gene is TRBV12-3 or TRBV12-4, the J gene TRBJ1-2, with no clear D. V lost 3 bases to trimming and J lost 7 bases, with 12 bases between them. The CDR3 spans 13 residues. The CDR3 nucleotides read TGTGCCAGCAGTTTGTCCGGCGGAGGTGGCTACACCTTC. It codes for CASSLSGGGGYTF.